Below are 16 T cell receptor beta chains sequenced from a single sample in a study of T cells in Graves' hyperthyroidism and ophthalmopathy. Amplification of TCR beta CDR3 regions used RNA as the template. Primed by the HTBI set, a first-round RT-PCR was run on the TCR CDR3. TCRdb reanalysed the multiplex PCR reads using MiXCR and keeps one entry per CDR3 protein. The sample records roughly 290,000 distinct CDR3 sequences, roughly an eighth being singletons. Material: blood. These receptors originate from a woman aged 40 to 50 with Graves' hyperthyroidism.

The chain links TRBV19 to TRBJ2-1; 9 bases are a match to TRBD1. CDR1 is LNHDA, CDR2 SQIVND, per germline (reference sequence). V shed 1 base and J 6 bases; nucleotides not matched to a gene: 7. CDR3 length equals 16 residues. CDR3 sequence (DNA): TGTGCCAGTAGTATAGGGGGACAGGGTTTTCTCAATGAGCAGTTCTTC. Its translation: CASSIGGQGFLNEQFF.

V gene TRBV7-2 combines with J gene TRBJ2-1; no definite D call. Trimming removed 7 bases at V and 12 bases at J, with 10 bases between. Looked up from germline, CDR1 is SGHTA and CDR2 is FQGNSA. CDR3 length: 10 amino acids. CDR3 in amino acids: CASTLRGQFF. Written as DNA, the CDR3 is TGTGCCAGCACCCTTCGCGGGCAGTTCTTC.

V is TRBV12-3 or TRBV12-4 and J is TRBJ2-2; possible D gene TRBD2, 5 bases. Trimming left V 6 bases short and J 4 bases short, with 15 bases between. The CDR3 runs to 15 residues. CDR3 bases: TGTGCCAGCAGCCCTCGACTAAAGTTCACCGGGGAGCTGTTTTTT. Protein product: CASSPRLKFTGELFF.

This clonotype was observed at least ten times. The chain links TRBV7-2 to TRBJ2-5; 9 nucleotides match TRBD2. CDR3 length: 16 amino acids. Germline CDR1 and CDR2: SGHTA and FQGNSA. J lost 4 bases, V lost 3 bases, and 9 bases had no gene match. CDR3 nucleotides: TGTGCCAGCAGCTTTCTAGGTGCTAGCGGGATAGAGACCCAGTACTTC. Protein sequence: CASSFLGASGIETQYF.

This clonotype was counted ten times or more. The V and J genes are TRBV10-3 and TRBJ1-5; 9 bases map to TRBD1. V trimming: 2 bases; J trimming: 1 base; junction bases outside the gene matches: 3. The CDR3 is 16 amino acids. Germline values: CDR1 ENHRY, CDR2 SYGVKD. DNA for the CDR3: TGTGCCATCAGTGAGCGGACAGGGGTCAGCAATCAGCCCCAGCATTTT. It translates to CAISERTGVSNQPQHF.

The sample holds many counts of this clonotype. This chain uses TRBV7-2 with TRBJ1-2; D might be TRBD1 (6 bases). The CDR3 contains 12 residues. Germline CDR1 reads SGHTA; CDR2 reads FQGNSA. V shed 5 bases and J shed 8 bases, with 12 bases lying between them. The CDR3 here is CASSQYRDGYTF. The DNA of the CDR3 is TGTGCCAGCAGCCAGTACAGGGACGGCTACACCTTC.

The V and J genes are TRBV19 and TRBJ2-1; D gene ambiguous. Germline V gene data show CDR1 as LNHDA and CDR2 as SQIVND (reference sequence). V was clipped by 4 bases and J by 7 bases, with 5 bases between them. CDR3 length: 11 amino acids. CDR3 in DNA: TGTGCCAGTAGTACAATAAATGAGCAGTTCTTC. It yields the protein CASSTINEQFF.

This clonotype was seen repeatedly, ten times or more. This chain connects TRBV29-1 to TRBJ2-7, with 7 bases identical to TRBD1. The germline V gene has CDR1 SQVTM and CDR2 ANQGSEA. The CDR3 consists of 13 residues. With V trimmed by 7 bases and J by 5 bases, 11 bases remained unmatched. CDR3 nucleotides: TGCAGCGCCCCTGGGGGAACAGGGGACGAGCAGTACTTC. Translating gives CSAPGGTGDEQYF.

This clonotype was seen repeatedly, ten times or more. The chain combines TRBV7-9 with TRBJ2-1, with TRBD2 identical over 8 bases. Germline V CDR1 and CDR2: SEHNR, FQNEAQ (reference sequence). CDR3 length equals 17 residues. V lost 5 bases, J lost 0 bases, and 9 bases stayed unmatched. This CDR3 is CASSGLAGWSSYNEQFF. The CDR3, as DNA: TGTGCCAGCAGCGGGCTAGCGGGCTGGAGCTCCTACAATGAGCAGTTCTTC.

The V call is TRBV20-1, the J call TRBJ2-3; D unclear. The V and J ends lost 3 bases and 3 bases respectively, with 10 bases between them. Germline assignment: CDR1 DFQATT and CDR2 SNEGSKA (reference sequence). CDR3 length: 13 amino acids. The CDR3 loop reads CSASQVETDTQYF. DNA for the CDR3: TGCAGTGCTAGTCAGGTGGAAACAGATACGCAGTATTTT.

This clonotype was seen at least ten times. The J gene is TRBJ2-1, the V gene TRBV6-1; D gene unclear. Deletions cut 7 bases from V and 5 bases from J, with 18 bases between. The CDR3 runs 15 residues. CDR1 is MNHNS, CDR2 SASEGT, per germline. As DNA, the CDR3 is TGTGCCAGCACCAAAGCTGGCGGTAGCCACAATGAGCAGTTCTTC. Protein product: CASTKAGGSHNEQFF.

This clonotype was picked up many times. The chain carries TRBV28 and TRBJ2-7; 8 nucleotides line up with TRBD1. This CDR3 is 14 amino acids long. Germline-derived CDR1 and CDR2 are MDHEN and SYDVKM. V gave up 5 bases and J gave up 6 bases; unmatched junction bases: 9. DNA for the CDR3: TGTGCCAGCAGTACCACCTGGACAGGGTTCGAGCAGTACTTC. This sequence encodes CASSTTWTGFEQYF.

The chain uses TRBV6-5 and TRBJ2-7; D possibly corresponds to TRBD1 (5 bases). The V gene's germline CDR1 is MNHEY and CDR2 SVGAGI. V was clipped by 0 bases and J by 2 bases, with 8 bases between them. This CDR3 has 14 residues. The DNA of the CDR3 is TGTGCCAGCAGTTACTCAGACAGTACCTACGAGCAGTACTTC. It translates to CASSYSDSTYEQYF.

This clonotype showed up many times. The chain employs TRBV30 and TRBJ2-5; no clear D. Germline values: CDR1 GTSNPN, CDR2 SVGIG (reference sequence). The CDR3 loop spans 12 amino acids. V lost 2 bases and J lost 2, with 6 bases in between. CDR3 sequence (DNA): TGTGCCTGGAGTAGCCCACAAGAGACCCAGTACTTC. It codes for CAWSSPQETQYF.

There are a few counts of this clonotype. The gene calls are TRBV3-1 and TRBJ1-1; D unresolved. Germline V gene lookup returns CDR1 LGHDT and CDR2 YNNKEL (reference sequence). CDR3 length: 13 amino acids. With 7 bases removed from V and 1 base from J, the gap between germline ends came to 10 bases. The DNA for the CDR3 is TGTGCCAGCACCTCGGGCTCGAACACTGAAGCTTTCTTT. The encoded protein is CASTSGSNTEAFF.

The V gene is TRBV27, the J gene TRBJ2-2; unclear D gene. The germline CDR1 and CDR2 sequences are MNHEY and SMNVEV (reference sequence). Trimming took off 4 bases at V and 3 bases at J, with 6 bases between the two ends. The CDR3 consists of 13 residues. CDR3 DNA: TGTGCCAGCAGTTCCCCTTACACCGGGGAGCTGTTTTTT. Translated: CASSSPYTGELFF.